This record covers a single T cell receptor (beta chain). This receptor's antigen is unknown. The input lacks base qualities; no much larger clone sits a single base away. The data belong to a study of identical twins (dated by TCRdb to 2015 to 2016). Background on the whole study: The study deep-sequenced TCR alpha and beta repertoires from monozygotic twins, unrelated adults of various ages and cord blood to test whether fetal clonotypes persist. To rule out contamination, the twin experiments were replicated at different times with different library preparation protocols.

Library preparation employed 5' RACE. Instrument used: Illumina HiSeq 2000. A universal primer binding site was introduced by template switching, and a unique molecular identifier was present in the final cDNA, enabling accurate counting of TCR cDNA molecules. Specific primers in the conserved constant-segment region were used to synthesize first-strand cDNA for the TCR alpha and beta chains. To control for contamination, every cDNA library carried two barcodes: a SMART-Mk sample barcode plus Illumina barcodes. TruSeq adapter sequences, together with Illumina sample barcodes, were added in two successive PCR steps. The TCR alpha and beta cDNA libraries were sequenced on the Illumina HiSeq platform using custom primers. Processing in the source paper ran as follows. MiGEC processed the raw reads to extract unique molecular identifiers, while MiXCR was used to determine the CDR3 positions. Recombination models were inferred per individual with the repgenHMM and IGoR tools using an EM algorithm. Shared clonotype analysis was performed with the tcR package in R, normalizing sharing by the product of cloneset sizes. To study raw recombination free of thymic and clonal selection effects, out-of-frame nonproductive sequences were analyzed. TCRdb handled the public reads itself, with Q25 trimming in fastp and clone calling in MiXCR, and kept productive beta chains. Entries that share a CDR3 protein sequence are merged under the most common genes and DNA. The V and J calls were not made by the authors but by TCRdb's processing. The sample profile shows about 470,000 distinct CDR3 sequences; 20% to 25% of them were found once. The ten largest clones capture about 2.7% of the sample.

Including the terminal cysteine and phenylalanine, the CDR3 comprises 16 residues. CDR3 DNA is the only sequence kept; it has 48 bases, read in frame from the first base. Compared with germline, V lacks 6 bases and J lacks 6 bases; bases without a gene match: 12. Every donor was a healthy Caucasian. Three pairs of female monozygotic twins, all aged roughly 18 to 29 years, were included in the twin cohort. Positive isolation kits from Invitrogen were used to isolate the CD4+ and CD8+ T cell populations. On the study overall, not on this receptor specifically: Because the same donors could not be followed over many years, the conclusions relied on cross-sectional statistical analysis. In monozygotic twins, recombination models systematically underestimated out-of-frame TCR alpha sharing, but the models matched the sharing seen between unrelated individuals. A weaker excess of twin sharing was found in beta out-of-frame sequences because the signal-to-noise ratio was lowered by fewer shared sequences. Fewer insertions were carried by abundant cord blood beta clonotypes; a weaker similar trend was observed in young adult naive repertoires, while no such trend was observed in memory repertoires. Compared with coincidental sharing between unrelated individuals, out-of-frame TCR alpha sequences shared between twins showed an excess of sequences with low generation probability. Invariant T cells such as MAIT and iNKT could partly confound zero-insertion analyses, though diverse VJ usage argued against this for most clonotypes.

The data were also submitted as part of a second study, on T cells expressing NK-cell markers. As that second study puts it: About eight donors provided sorted CD3+CD56+NKG2C+, CD3+CD56+NKG2C- and CD3+CD56-NKG2C+ T-cell subsets, whose TCR beta-chain repertoires were profiled. Among the eight sequenced donors, only one was HCMV-seronegative, while the other seven were HCMV-seropositive. To restrict sorting to alphabetaTCR-expressing T cells, an anti-gammadeltaTCR antibody was added in several experiments. In about six donors, the dominant CD3+CD56+NKG2C+ clonotypes were found to rank among the top 10 CD8+ clonotypes and to make up 1.0-7.0% of CD8+ T cells. Those dominant clonotypes were again the most abundant among CD3+CD56-NKG2C+ cells in several donors, at 28.3-60.1%. Whether the expanded NKG2C-expressing T cell clones were specific for HCMV antigens remained unclear. Randomly selected healthy volunteers, three men and five women, were used as the eight sequenced donors. A commercial ELISA kit detecting HCMV-specific IgG in serum was used to determine HCMV serostatus. MIGEC was used to demultiplex reads and group the reads by UMI, and MiTCR was used to assemble and quantify clonotypes. Only TCR cDNA sequences supported by at least two reads were kept to exclude erroneous sequences. The tcR package was used for downstream repertoire analysis, and clonotypes were matched between fractions using CDR3 nucleotide sequence together with V segment. VDJmatch was used to annotate antigen specificity against VDJdb, with one amino acid substitution in CDR3 permitted.

The chain is made from TRBV12-3 or TRBV12-4 and TRBJ1-2; 11 central bases correspond to TRBD1. Sequencing used CD4+ T cells sorted from blood. The TCR originated in a woman aged 18-29 years in good health. The CDR3: CASRPPPGQGGDGYTF. The bases are TGTGCCAGCAGACCCCCGCCGGGACAGGGGGGCGATGGCTACACCTTC.